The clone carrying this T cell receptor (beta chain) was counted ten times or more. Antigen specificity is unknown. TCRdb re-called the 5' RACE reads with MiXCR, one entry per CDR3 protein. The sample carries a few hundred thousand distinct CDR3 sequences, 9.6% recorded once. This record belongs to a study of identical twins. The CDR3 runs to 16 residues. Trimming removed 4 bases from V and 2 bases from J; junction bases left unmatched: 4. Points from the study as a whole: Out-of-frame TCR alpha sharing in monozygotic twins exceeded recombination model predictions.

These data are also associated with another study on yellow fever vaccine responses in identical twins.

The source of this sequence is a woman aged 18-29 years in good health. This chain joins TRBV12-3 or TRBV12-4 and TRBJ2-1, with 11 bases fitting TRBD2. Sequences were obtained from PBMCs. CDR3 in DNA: TGTGCCAGCAGTTCGGGACTAGCGGAGACCTACAATGAGCAGTTCTTC. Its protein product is CASSSGLAETYNEQFF.